The clone carrying this T cell receptor beta chain was recorded a few times. Its antigen remains unknown. Germline V CDR1 and CDR2: SGHTA, FQGTGA. This CDR3 has 15 amino acids. V gave up 1 base and J gave up 2 bases; unmatched junction bases: 4. The data were obtained in a study of cytomegalovirus exposure and HLA in healthy donors. Study-level information: Approximately 83 million unique TCRs from HLA-typed donors were held in an early data release.

PCR used 60 Vbeta primers and 13 Jbeta primers. Clones were sequenced by immunoSEQ multiplex PCR, and TCRdb holds only the in-frame ones, with some missing. The sample has some 91,000 clones; around 64% are singletons. Points from the study as a whole: In a later analysis, compared with equally common non-associated chains, HLA-associated beta chains were more expanded. Further analysis was carried out later, and it showed several of the most significant clusters appearing linked to common viral pathogens.

The chain is built from TRBV7-3 and TRBJ2-7, with 8 nucleotides matching TRBD1. The specimen sequenced was PBMCs. The receptor was derived from a human donor in good health. Here the CDR3 DNA reads TGTGCCAGCAGCTTAATGCAGGGGGCAGCCTACGAGCAGTACTTC. Its protein is CASSLMQGAAYEQYF. Based on the CDR3 plus reference TRBV7-3 and TRBJ2-7, the full variable domain is GAGVSQTPSNKVTEKGKYVELRCDPISGHTALYWYRQSLGQGPEFLIYFQGTGAADDSGLPNDRFFAVRPEGSVSTLKIQRTERGDSAVYLCASSLMQGAAYEQYFGPGTRLTVT.